The source of this TCR beta chain is a study of blood T cell repertoires in COVID-19. Overall study context: Acute-phase and convalescent COVID-19 samples originated in the United States, Italy and Spain. PBMCs, B-cell-depleted T cells, or T cells provided the cDNA or gDNA that made up the material.

Only in-frame clones appear in the TCRdb table, and some are missing; sequencing was by immunoSEQ multiplex PCR. The sample has 200,000 to 300,000 clones; around nine tenths are singletons. Cohort 3 recovered donors had two negative PCRs, clearance, or symptom resolution. CDR1 SGHTA and CDR2 FQGNSA come from the germline V gene. The length of the CDR3 is 15 residues. Trimming took 0 bases from V and 0 from J, leaving 9 bases between them. The rearrangement joins TRBV7-2 to TRBJ2-7; possibly TRBD2 for D (7 bases). The receptor was derived from a woman aged 18-29 years who had recovered from COVID-19. Sequencing used PBMCs or T cells enriched from blood (not recorded which). The CDR3 loop reads CASSLAAGASYEQYF. Written as DNA, the CDR3 is TGTGCCAGCAGCTTAGCCGCGGGGGCCTCCTACGAGCAGTACTTC.